This TCR beta chain was recovered during a study of cytomegalovirus exposure and HLA in healthy donors. About the research overall: Genotyping showed around four fifths of about 370 donors falling in the Caucasian-associated ancestry cluster. Study-wide points: According to the study, roughly 160 TCR beta chains were cytomegalovirus-associated. Presence/absence analyses assumed roughly uniform sequencing depth across donors, which may not hold. In vitro checks showed that a few CMV-associated chains really do target CMV antigens.

60 Vbeta and 13 Jbeta primers were used in PCR. Repertoires were generated with immunoSEQ multiplex PCR, while TCRdb's copy carries only in-frame clones and drops some. Of under 150,000 clones in the sample, approximately 80% were seen once. As regards this clone: Its antigen is not known.

The CDR3 is 14 residues long. Looked up from germline, CDR1 is SEHNR and CDR2 is FQNEAQ (reference sequence). The junction had 3 bases not matched to a gene; V was cut back by 5 bases and J by 3 bases. The receptor was isolated from a man between 18 and 29 years old in good health and CMV-seronegative. The chain uses TRBV7-9 and TRBJ1-5; 8 positions agree with TRBD1. The sequencing input was PBMCs. CDR3 protein: CASSLDRANQPQHF. In DNA, the CDR3 is TGTGCCAGCAGCCTGGACAGGGCCAATCAGCCCCAGCATTTT. Full variable domain (rest looked up from reference TRBV7-9 and TRBJ1-5): DTGVSQNPRHKITKRGQNVTFRCDPISEHNRLYWYRQTLGQGPEFLTYFQNEAQLEKSRLLSDRFSAERPKGSFSTLEIQRTEQGDSAMYLCASSLDRANQPQHFGDGTRLSIL.